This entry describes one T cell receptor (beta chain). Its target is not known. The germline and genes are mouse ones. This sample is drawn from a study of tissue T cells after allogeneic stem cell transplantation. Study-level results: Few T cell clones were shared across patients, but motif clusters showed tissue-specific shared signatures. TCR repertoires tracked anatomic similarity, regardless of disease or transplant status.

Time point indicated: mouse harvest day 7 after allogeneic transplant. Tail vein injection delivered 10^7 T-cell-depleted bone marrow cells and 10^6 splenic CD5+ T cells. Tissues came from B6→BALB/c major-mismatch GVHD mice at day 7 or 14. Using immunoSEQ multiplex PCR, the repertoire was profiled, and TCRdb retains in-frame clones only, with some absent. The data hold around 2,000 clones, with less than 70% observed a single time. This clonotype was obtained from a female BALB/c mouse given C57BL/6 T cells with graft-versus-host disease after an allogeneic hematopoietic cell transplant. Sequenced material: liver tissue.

The CDR3 DNA, read in part, is TGTGCCAGCAGTATCAGGGATTCTGGAAATACGCTCTAT. Protein: CASSIRDSGNTLY. The entire CDR3 protein reads CASSIRDSGNTLYF. The chain joins TRBV19 to TRBJ1-3; D is possibly TRBD1 (5 bases). The sequenced fragment ends 1 residue before the CDR3 boundary, so the rest is inferred from the germline J gene. This CDR3 spans 14 amino acids. The ends were cut back, 2 bases at V and 0 bases at J, with 6 bases in the middle. Per the germline V gene, CDR1 is FNHDT and CDR2 is SITEND (reference sequence).